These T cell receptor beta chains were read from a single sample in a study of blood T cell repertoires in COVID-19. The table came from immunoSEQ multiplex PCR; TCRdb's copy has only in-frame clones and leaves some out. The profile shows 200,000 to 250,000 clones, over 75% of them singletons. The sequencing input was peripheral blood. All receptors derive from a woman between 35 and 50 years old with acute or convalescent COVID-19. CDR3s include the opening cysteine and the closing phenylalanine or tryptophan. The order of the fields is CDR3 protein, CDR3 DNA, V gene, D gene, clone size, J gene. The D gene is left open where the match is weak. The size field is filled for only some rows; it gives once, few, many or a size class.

CDR3 protein: CASSPGLAGTPGGGELFF
CDR3 DNA: TGTGCCAGCAGCCCTGGACTAGCGGGGACCCCGGGGGGCGGGGAGCTGTTTTTT
V gene: TRBV9
D gene: TRBD2
clone size: -
J gene: TRBJ2-2

CDR3 protein: CASSHAGTANYGYTF
CDR3 DNA: TGTGCCAGCAGCCATGCCGGGACAGCTAACTATGGCTACACCTTC
V gene: TRBV5-4
D gene: TRBD1
clone size: -
J gene: TRBJ1-2

CDR3 protein: CASSTGTLYGYTF
CDR3 DNA: TGTGCCAGCAGCACCGGGACTCTCTATGGCTACACCTTC
V gene: TRBV9
D gene: -
clone size: once
J gene: TRBJ1-2

CDR3 protein: CASSPTYGEQFF
CDR3 DNA: TGTGCCAGCAGTCCTACGTACGGTGAGCAGTTCTTC
V gene: TRBV27
D gene: -
clone size: -
J gene: TRBJ2-1

CDR3 protein: CASSSRQGIYMNTEAFF
CDR3 DNA: TGTGCCAGCAGCTCGAGACAGGGAATTTATATGAACACTGAAGCTTTCTTT
V gene: TRBV11-2
D gene: TRBD1
clone size: once
J gene: TRBJ1-1

CDR3 protein: CASRHGTAKGAQHF
CDR3 DNA: TGTGCCTCTCGCCACGGGACAGCAAAAGGGGCCCAGCATTTT
V gene: TRBV19
D gene: TRBD1
clone size: -
J gene: TRBJ1-5

CDR3 protein: CASTTGSSNYGYTF
CDR3 DNA: TGTGCCAGTACCACGGGATCCTCTAACTATGGCTACACCTTC
V gene: TRBV19
D gene: -
clone size: -
J gene: TRBJ1-2

CDR3 protein: CASSEGTSGDYTDTQYF
CDR3 DNA: TGCGCCAGCAGCGAAGGGACTAGCGGAGATTACACAGATACGCAGTATTTT
V gene: TRBV5-1
D gene: TRBD2
clone size: -
J gene: TRBJ2-3

CDR3 protein: CASRGEGLAKNIQYF
CDR3 DNA: TGTGCCAGCAGGGGGGAGGGTCTAGCCAAAAACATTCAGTACTTC
V gene: TRBV2
D gene: TRBD2
clone size: few
J gene: TRBJ2-4

CDR3 protein: CAISAGQGKYGYTF
CDR3 DNA: TGTGCCATCAGCGCTGGACAGGGAAAGTATGGCTACACCTTC
V gene: TRBV10-3
D gene: TRBD1
clone size: -
J gene: TRBJ1-2

CDR3 protein: CASSPAGRGTEAFF
CDR3 DNA: TGTGCCAGCAGCCCCGCGGGGAGAGGAACTGAAGCTTTCTTT
V gene: TRBV4-2
D gene: -
clone size: -
J gene: TRBJ1-1

CDR3 protein: CASSEYGGDYGYTF
CDR3 DNA: TGTGCCAGCAGTGAATACGGAGGAGACTATGGCTACACCTTC
V gene: TRBV25-1
D gene: -
clone size: few
J gene: TRBJ1-2

CDR3 protein: CASSPRTGWNYGYTF
CDR3 DNA: TGTGCCAGCAGCCCTCGGACAGGGTGGAACTATGGCTACACCTTC
V gene: TRBV7-2
D gene: TRBD1
clone size: -
J gene: TRBJ1-2

CDR3 protein: CASSLERWSSYNEQFF
CDR3 DNA: TGTGCCAGCAGCTTAGAGCGGTGGAGCTCCTACAATGAGCAGTTCTTC
V gene: TRBV11-2
D gene: -
clone size: -
J gene: TRBJ2-1

CDR3 protein: CASGLAGGREQFF
CDR3 DNA: TGTGCCAGCGGTCTAGCGGGGGGGCGTGAGCAGTTCTTC
V gene: TRBV6-4
D gene: TRBD2
clone size: -
J gene: TRBJ2-1

CDR3 protein: CSVVSGPHNEQFF
CDR3 DNA: TGCAGCGTTGTGTCAGGGCCCCACAATGAGCAGTTCTTC
V gene: TRBV29-1
D gene: -
clone size: -
J gene: TRBJ2-1

CDR3 protein: CASSLVWLIAGEQETQYF
CDR3 DNA: TGTGCCAGCAGCTTAGTTTGGCTGATCGCGGGGGAACAAGAGACCCAGTACTTC
V gene: TRBV7-2
D gene: TRBD2
clone size: -
J gene: TRBJ2-5

CDR3 protein: CASSLVQDTDTQYF
CDR3 DNA: TGCGCCAGCAGCTTGGTTCAGGACACAGATACGCAGTATTTT
V gene: TRBV5-1
D gene: -
clone size: -
J gene: TRBJ2-3

CDR3 protein: CASSLGESGYGYTF
CDR3 DNA: TGCGCCAGCAGCTTGGGGGAGTCCGGCTATGGCTACACCTTC
V gene: TRBV5-1
D gene: -
clone size: -
J gene: TRBJ1-2

CDR3 protein: CASTQGDPKRGTQYF
CDR3 DNA: TGTGCCAGCACCCAGGGGGACCCTAAGAGGGGTACGCAGTATTTT
V gene: TRBV6-5
D gene: TRBD1
clone size: -
J gene: TRBJ2-3

CDR3 protein: CASSVVSGRTQYF
CDR3 DNA: TGTGCCAGCAGCGTAGTCAGCGGCCGTACGCAGTATTTT
V gene: TRBV9
D gene: -
clone size: -
J gene: TRBJ2-3

CDR3 protein: CASSPDQGRYSPLHF
CDR3 DNA: TGTGCCAGCAGCCCGGACCAGGGCCGTTATTCACCCCTCCACTTT
V gene: TRBV4-2
D gene: -
clone size: -
J gene: TRBJ1-6

CDR3 protein: CASSQGGQGGQPQHF
CDR3 DNA: TGTGCCAGCAGCCAAGGTGGACAGGGAGGACAGCCCCAGCATTTT
V gene: TRBV3-1/TRBV3-2
D gene: TRBD1
clone size: -
J gene: TRBJ1-5

CDR3 protein: CASSRGGLAEQFF
CDR3 DNA: TGTGCCAGCAGTCGAGGGGGACTAGCTGAGCAGTTCTTC
V gene: TRBV5-6
D gene: TRBD2
clone size: -
J gene: TRBJ2-1

CDR3 protein: CASSVGGTGAVQHF
CDR3 DNA: TGTGCCAGCAGCGTAGGTGGGACAGGGGCTGTCCAGCATTTT
V gene: TRBV9
D gene: TRBD1
clone size: -
J gene: TRBJ1-5

CDR3 protein: CASSDSGGAAGELFF
CDR3 DNA: TGTGCCAGCAGCGATAGCGGGGGGGCTGCCGGGGAGCTGTTTTTT
V gene: TRBV9
D gene: TRBD2
clone size: -
J gene: TRBJ2-2

CDR3 protein: CASSPSTGGKDTQYF
CDR3 DNA: TGTGCCAGCAGCCCCTCGACAGGGGGCAAAGATACGCAGTATTTT
V gene: TRBV7-6
D gene: TRBD1
clone size: -
J gene: TRBJ2-3

CDR3 protein: CASSQQGKNTEAFF
CDR3 DNA: TGTGCCAGCAGCCAACAGGGGAAGAACACTGAAGCTTTCTTT
V gene: TRBV3-1/TRBV3-2
D gene: -
clone size: -
J gene: TRBJ1-1

CDR3 protein: CASSLSSGGAGGELFF
CDR3 DNA: TGTGCCAGCAGCCTTTCTAGCGGGGGGGCCGGCGGGGAGCTGTTTTTT
V gene: TRBV3-1/TRBV3-2
D gene: TRBD2
clone size: once
J gene: TRBJ2-2

CDR3 protein: CASGATETTEAFF
CDR3 DNA: TGTGCCAGCGGGGCGACAGAGACCACTGAAGCTTTCTTT
V gene: TRBV4-2
D gene: -
clone size: -
J gene: TRBJ1-1

CDR3 protein: CASSWGLRSYGYTF
CDR3 DNA: TGTGCCAGCAGCTGGGGGCTCCGATCCTATGGCTACACCTTC
V gene: TRBV11-2
D gene: -
clone size: -
J gene: TRBJ1-2

CDR3 protein: CASRYGELDEKLFF
CDR3 DNA: TGCGCCAGCAGATATGGAGAATTGGATGAAAAACTGTTTTTT
V gene: TRBV5-1
D gene: -
clone size: -
J gene: TRBJ1-4

CDR3 protein: CSARTNEKLFF
CDR3 DNA: TGCAGTGCTAGAACAAATGAAAAACTGTTTTTT
V gene: TRBV20-1
D gene: -
clone size: -
J gene: TRBJ1-4

CDR3 protein: CASFSPGTGLHEQFF
CDR3 DNA: TGTGCCAGCTTCTCTCCCGGGACTGGGCTGCATGAGCAGTTCTTC
V gene: TRBV6-5
D gene: -
clone size: -
J gene: TRBJ2-1

CDR3 protein: CASSRRGAGGETQYF
CDR3 DNA: TGTGCCAGCAGCCGGCGGGGGGCCGGTGGAGAGACCCAGTACTTC
V gene: TRBV7-2
D gene: TRBD2
clone size: few
J gene: TRBJ2-5

CDR3 protein: CASSAYRAGANYGYTF
CDR3 DNA: TGTGCCAGCAGTGCTTACAGGGCCGGAGCTAACTATGGCTACACCTTC
V gene: TRBV2
D gene: -
clone size: -
J gene: TRBJ1-2

CDR3 protein: CATSRPTSDRRSYGYTF
CDR3 DNA: TGTGCCACCAGCAGACCAACCTCGGACAGGCGGAGCTATGGCTACACCTTC
V gene: TRBV15
D gene: TRBD1
clone size: -
J gene: TRBJ1-2

CDR3 protein: CASSVGTGANYGYTF
CDR3 DNA: TGTGCCAGCAGCGTAGGGACAGGGGCGAACTATGGCTACACCTTC
V gene: TRBV9
D gene: TRBD1
clone size: -
J gene: TRBJ1-2

CDR3 protein: CASSPGLNSGNTIYF
CDR3 DNA: TGTGCCAGTAGTCCGGGACTCAACTCTGGAAACACCATATATTTT
V gene: TRBV19
D gene: -
clone size: few
J gene: TRBJ1-3

CDR3 protein: CSVEDRRGVSTQTNNEQFF
CDR3 DNA: TGCAGCGTTGAAGATCGGCGGGGGGTCTCAACCCAAACGAACAATGAGCAGTTCTTC
V gene: TRBV29-1
D gene: TRBD2
clone size: -
J gene: TRBJ2-1

CDR3 protein: CASSLWGQGKNSPLHF
CDR3 DNA: TGTGCCAGCAGTTTATGGGGACAGGGGAAGAATTCACCCCTCCACTTT
V gene: TRBV27
D gene: TRBD1
clone size: -
J gene: TRBJ1-6

CDR3 protein: CASSFPQGARNSPLHF
CDR3 DNA: TGTGCCAGCAGCTTCCCACAGGGGGCGCGTAATTCACCCCTCCACTTT
V gene: TRBV11-2
D gene: TRBD1
clone size: -
J gene: TRBJ1-6

CDR3 protein: CASSRDRGGTLHF
CDR3 DNA: TGTGCCAGCAGTCGGGACAGGGGGGGCACCCTCCACTTT
V gene: TRBV2
D gene: TRBD1
clone size: once
J gene: TRBJ1-6

CDR3 protein: CASSYGQGNGYTF
CDR3 DNA: TGTGCCAGCAGCTACGGACAGGGGAATGGCTACACCTTC
V gene: TRBV5-6
D gene: TRBD1
clone size: -
J gene: TRBJ1-2

CDR3 protein: CASGLGGSFGTQLQPQHF
CDR3 DNA: TGTGCTAGTGGTTTGGGAGGATCGTTCGGTACCCAGCTTCAGCCCCAGCATTTT
V gene: TRBV12-5
D gene: -
clone size: -
J gene: TRBJ1-5

CDR3 protein: CASSVEGLGNSPLHF
CDR3 DNA: TGTGCCAGCAGTGTTGAGGGCCTGGGAAATTCACCCCTCCACTTT
V gene: TRBV2
D gene: -
clone size: -
J gene: TRBJ1-6

CDR3 protein: CASRGTGRAEAFF
CDR3 DNA: TGTGCCAGCAGGGGGACAGGGCGGGCTGAAGCTTTCTTT
V gene: TRBV7-2
D gene: TRBD1
clone size: -
J gene: TRBJ1-1

CDR3 protein: CASSYRLNTEAFF
CDR3 DNA: TGTGCCAGCAGTTACAGGTTAAACACTGAAGCTTTCTTT
V gene: TRBV5-4
D gene: -
clone size: -
J gene: TRBJ1-1

CDR3 protein: CASSQPPGQGRSGNTIYF
CDR3 DNA: TGCGCCAGCAGCCAACCGCCGGGACAGGGGAGGTCTGGAAACACCATATATTTT
V gene: TRBV5-1
D gene: TRBD1
clone size: -
J gene: TRBJ1-3

CDR3 protein: CATSDSRGLRELFF
CDR3 DNA: TGTGCCACCAGTGATTCGCGCGGTCTTCGGGAGCTGTTTTTT
V gene: TRBV24-1
D gene: -
clone size: -
J gene: TRBJ2-2

CDR3 protein: CASSYGGGRNYGYTF
CDR3 DNA: TGTGCCAGCAGTTACGGGGGCGGCAGGAACTATGGCTACACCTTC
V gene: TRBV6-2/TRBV6-3
D gene: -
clone size: -
J gene: TRBJ1-2